These 26 T cell receptor beta chains came from one sample sequenced in a study of Graves' ophthalmopathy and Graves' hyperthyroidism. Amplification of the TCR beta CDR3 regions used RNA transcripts (as template). HTBI primers were used in a first-round RT-PCR, which preceded a second-round multiplex PCR. MiXCR, applied by TCRdb to the multiplex PCR reads, yields one record per CDR3 protein. The sample has approximately 1.2 million distinct CDR3 sequences; roughly two fifths are singletons. Sequences were obtained from peripheral blood or thyroid tissue (not recorded which). Receptors were obtained from an adult man with Graves' hyperthyroidism.

This clonotype has just one count. A much larger clonotype is one base distant, so this may be a read error. The CDR3 DNA reads as TGTGCCAGCAGCGGGGACCCCAGCCCTTATCTGCAGTACTTC. Translated: CASSGDPSPYLQYF. The J gene is TRBJ2-7, the V gene TRBV7-2, with D perhaps TRBD1 or TRBD2 (5 bases each). The V end lost 5 bases, the J end lost 9 bases, and 20 bases lay between the germline ends. CDR1 and CDR2 from the germline V gene are SGHTA and FQGNSA. The CDR3 runs 14 residues.

This clonotype has a count of ten or more. The V call is TRBV7-2, the J call TRBJ1-5; tentatively, D is TRBD1 (6 bases). Per germline, CDR1 SGHTA and CDR2 FQGNSA. The CDR3 loop spans 16 amino acids. The ends were cut back, 2 bases at V and 1 base at J, with 12 bases in the middle. In DNA, the CDR3 is TGTGCCAGCAGCTTATCGCAGGGGCTCAGCAATCAGCCCCAGCATTTT. It yields the protein CASSLSQGLSNQPQHF.

This clonotype has more than one count but fewer than ten. A much more abundant neighbour one base away suggests this may be a read error. The chain joins TRBV7-9 to TRBJ2-2, with 9 bases that match TRBD1. CDR1 SEHNR and CDR2 FQNEAQ come from the germline V gene (reference sequence). The ends lost 8 bases at V and 2 bases at J; junction bases unmatched: 6. This CDR3 has 15 residues. CDR3 sequence: CASVPTGGNTGELFF. CDR3 sequence (DNA): TGTGCCAGCGTTCCGACAGGGGGTAACACCGGGGAGCTGTTTTTT. The full variable domain, with the rest looked up from reference TRBV7-9 and TRBJ2-2, is DTGVSQNPRHKITKRGQNVTFRCDPISEHNRLYWYRQTLGQGPEFLTYFQNEAQLEKSRLLSDRFSAERPKGSFSTLEIQRTEQGDSAMYLCASVPTGGNTGELFFGEGSRLTVL.

Many counts were recorded for this clonotype. The rearrangement links TRBV10-2 to TRBJ2-5, with a tentative D call TRBD2 (7 bases). This CDR3 region has 12 residues. V was clipped by 5 bases and J by 9 bases, with 13 bases between them. The germline V gene has CDR1 WSHSY and CDR2 SAAADI. The CDR3 bases are TGCGCCAGCAGTCGGGGGGCGTATCCCCAGTACTTC. As protein: CASSRGAYPQYF.

This clonotype was counted many times. This chain connects TRBV5-1 to TRBJ1-2; no clear D gene. CDR1 and CDR2 (germline): SGHRS, YFSETQ. This CDR3 has 14 amino acids. Trimming pared 2 bases from V and 0 bases from J, leaving 8 bases between. CDR3 residues: CASSFGQPNYGYTF. CDR3 coding DNA: TGCGCCAGCAGCTTTGGGCAGCCTAACTATGGCTACACCTTC.

This clonotype was found many times. V gene TRBV4-3 combines with J gene TRBJ1-6; D not resolved. Trimming cost V 6 bases and J 9 bases, with 18 bases left between them. Per germline, CDR1 LGHNA and CDR2 YSLEER. This CDR3 spans 15 amino acids. This CDR3 reads CASRAGRASGSPLHF. CDR3 in DNA: TGCGCCAGCAGGGCGGGGAGGGCTAGTGGTTCACCCCTCCACTTT.

This clonotype was recorded at least ten times. CDR3 protein: CASRPWGDGYTF. The CDR3 region has the DNA TGTGCCAGCCGGCCATGGGGCGATGGCTACACCTTC. The rearrangement joins TRBV11-2 to TRBJ1-2, with D tentatively TRBD1 (5 bases). Germline V lookup: CDR1 SGHAT, CDR2 FQNNGV. The V gene lost 8 bases and the J gene lost 6 bases, with 13 bases spanning the gap. The CDR3 extends over 12 amino acids.

On this clonotype itself: A read error may explain this, as a much larger clone is one base away. The V call is TRBV29-1, the J call TRBJ2-7, with D tentatively TRBD2 (6 bases). The CDR3 spans 14 residues. CDR1 and CDR2 from the germline V gene are SQVTM and ANQGSEA. CDR3 sequence reads: CGVEGVAETYEQYF. CDR3 coding DNA: TGCGGCGTTGAAGGGGTAGCGGAGACCTACGAGCAGTACTTC.

At least ten counts were recorded for this clonotype. This chain connects TRBV5-1 to TRBJ1-1; 8 bases are shared with TRBD1. There are 14 residues in the CDR3. Trimming at V came to 7 bases and at J to 7 bases, leaving 12 bases not matched to a gene. Looked up from germline, CDR1 is SGHRS and CDR2 is YFSETQ. CDR3 region: CASFPGQGIREAFF. The CDR3 DNA sequence: TGCGCCAGCTTCCCAGGACAGGGAATTCGTGAAGCTTTCTTT.

This clonotype was seen a handful of times. This rearrangement joins TRBV6-1 to TRBJ1-5; tentative D call: TRBD1 (6 bases). V lost 5 bases and J 7 bases, leaving 15 bases between the germline ends. This CDR3 has 14 residues. The germline CDR1 and CDR2 sequences are MNHNS and SASEGT. CDR3 nucleotides: TGTGCCAGCAGTCAATTACAGGGTTGGCAGCCCCAGCATTTT. Translation: CASSQLQGWQPQHF.

In this sample, this clonotype turned up a few times. A junction boundary mismatches the germline segment, possibly from a read error. The chain has TRBV19 and TRBJ2-5; 8 nucleotides match TRBD2. From germline, CDR1 is LNHDA and CDR2 SQIVND (reference sequence). The CDR3 loop spans 14 amino acids. DNA of the CDR3: TGTGCCAGCAGTACTCTAGCGGGCCAAGAGACCCAGTACTTC. Translating it yields CASSTLAGQETQYF. Variable domain in full (rest from reference TRBV19 and TRBJ2-5): DGGITQSPKYLFRKEGQNVTLSCEQNLNHDAMYWYRQDPGQGLRLIYYSQIVNDFQKGDIAEGYSVSREKKESFPLTVTSAQKNPTAFYLCASSTLAGQETQYFGPGTRLLVL.

The genes are TRBV7-4 and TRBJ2-7; weak D call: TRBD2 (5 bases). V was trimmed by 1 base and J by 0 bases, leaving 10 bases between them. The length of the CDR3 is 15 residues. Germline V gives CDR1 SGHVT, CDR2 SQSDAQ. The CDR3, as DNA: TGTGCCAGCAGCTTAGGCGGGCCGGTCTCCTACGAGCAGTACTTC. Translating gives CASSLGGPVSYEQYF.

This clonotype was counted a few times. J is TRBJ2-7 and V is TRBV15; D is perhaps TRBD2 (7 bases). Between the trimmed V and J ends, which lost 1 base and 3 bases, there was a span of 19 bases. CDR1 and CDR2 (germline): LNHNV, YYDKDF (reference sequence). The CDR3 is 17 residues long. For the CDR3, the DNA is TGTGCCACCAGCAGAGGACGGGGGGCTTGGCTTTACTACGAGCAGTACTTC. It codes for CATSRGRGAWLYYEQYF. The full variable domain, its missing parts supplied by reference TRBV15 and TRBJ2-7, is DAMVIQNPRYQVTQFGKPVTLSCSQTLNHNVMYWYQQKSSQAPKLLFHYYDKDFNNEADTPDNFQSRRPNTSFCFLDIRSPGLGDTAMYLCATSRGRGAWLYYEQYFGPGTRLTVT.

This clonotype has a count of ten or more. The V and J genes are TRBV12-3 or TRBV12-4 and TRBJ1-6, with D perhaps TRBD1 (5 bases). The CDR3 extends over 14 amino acids. V was pared by 1 base and J by 10 bases, with 11 bases between. The CDR3 DNA follows: TGTGCCAGCAGTTTAGGGGGCTCCGGGTCACCCCTCCACTTT. It yields the protein CASSLGGSGSPLHF.

The DNA for the CDR3 is TGCAGCGCTTTAGGGAGCCCTCAAGAGACCCAGTACTTC. It specifies CSALGSPQETQYF. The chain recombines TRBV29-1 with TRBJ2-5, with D possibly being TRBD2 (5 bases). V dropped 7 bases and J dropped 2 bases, with 14 bases sitting between them. This CDR3 has 13 residues. The germline CDR1 and CDR2 sequences are SQVTM and ANQGSEA.

This clonotype was observed a handful of times. The gene calls are TRBV4-1 and TRBJ2-5, with 9 bases matching TRBD1. The V segment lost 4 bases and the J segment 0 bases; nucleotides outside the gene matches: 3. This CDR3 spans 15 amino acids. Germline V gene lookup returns CDR1 MGHRA and CDR2 YSYEKL. CDR3 amino acids: CASSRDRAYQETQYF. CDR3 nucleotide sequence: TGCGCCAGCAGCCGGGACAGGGCCTACCAAGAGACCCAGTACTTC.

In regard to this clonotype: This may come from a read error, since a much larger clone is one base off. Written as DNA, the CDR3 is TGCGCCGGCAGCTTGGTTGGCCCTCGAGGGGACACCATATATTTT. Protein: CAGSLVGPRGDTIYF. This chain joins TRBV5-1 and TRBJ1-3; D possibly corresponds to TRBD1 (5 bases). The germline CDR1 and CDR2 sequences are SGHRS and YFSETQ. The CDR3 is made up of 15 amino acids.

This clonotype was counted at least ten times. This rearrangement joins TRBV7-9 to TRBJ1-1, with D tentatively TRBD1 (5 bases). Per the germline V gene, CDR1 is SEHNR and CDR2 is FQNEAQ (reference sequence). V was pared by 8 bases and J by 5 bases, with 21 bases between. This CDR3 contains 15 residues. CDR3 DNA sequence: TGTGCCAGCGTCCTTACGGACAAAATGAGGACTGAAGCTTTCTTT. Amino acids: CASVLTDKMRTEAFF.

At least ten counts were recorded for this clonotype. The rearrangement joins TRBV25-1 to TRBJ1-4; TRBD1 is a possible D gene (5 bases). CDR3 size: 14 residues. CDR1 and CDR2 from the germline V gene are MGHDK and SYGVNS. V was cut by 1 base and J by 7 bases, with 10 bases left in between. For the CDR3, the DNA is TGTGCCAGCAGTGAATCCAGGGCAACTGAAAAACTGTTTTTT. Translation: CASSESRATEKLFF. Combining the CDR3 with reference TRBV25-1 and TRBJ1-4 gives the whole variable domain EADIYQTPRYLVIGTGKKITLECSQTMGHDKMYWYQQDPGMELHLIHYSYGVNSTEKGDLSSESTVSRIRTEHFPLTLESARPSHTSQYLCASSESRATEKLFFGSGTQLSVL.

On this clonotype itself: This may come from a read error, since a much larger clone is one base off. The gene calls are TRBV2 and TRBJ1-5; D call uncertain. Germline CDR1 reads SNHLY; CDR2 reads FYNNEI. The length of the CDR3 is 16 residues. The CDR3 nucleotides are TGTGCCAGCAGTGAATACGGCCCACTGAATAATCCGCCCCAGCATTTT. This gives the protein CASSEYGPLNNPPQHF.

This clonotype was recorded many times. This chain uses TRBV6-5 with TRBJ1-1; D not resolved. Germline V lookup: CDR1 MNHEY, CDR2 SVGAGI. V was clipped by 6 bases and J by 5 bases, with 16 bases between them. The CDR3 length is 14 residues. CDR3 sequence (DNA): TGTGCCAGCAGGCCCGACACGCCGAAGACTGAAGCTTTCTTT. Translation: CASRPDTPKTEAFF.

Points on this clonotype: A much larger clone differs by one base, so this may be a read error. The chain links TRBV10-3 to TRBJ1-1, with D possibly TRBD1 on 6 matching bases. Germline V gene data show CDR1 as ENHRY and CDR2 as SYGVKD. Trimming pared 6 bases from V and 3 bases from J, leaving 14 bases between. This CDR3 spans 14 amino acids. Here the CDR3 DNA reads TGTGCCATCAGCCCGGGACAATACCACACTGAAGCTTTCTTT. This translates into CAISPGQYHTEAFF.

This clonotype has a handful of counts. This chain's CDR3 is CASSELKVSYEQYF. In DNA form, the CDR3 reads TGCGCCAGCAGCGAACTGAAGGTTTCCTACGAGCAGTACTTC. The chain couples TRBV4-1 to TRBJ2-7; D gene unclear. CDR3 length equals 14 residues. Per germline, CDR1 MGHRA and CDR2 YSYEKL. V lost 5 bases, J lost 1 base, and 12 bases lay in between.

This clonotype was detected ten times or more. The chain joins TRBV7-8 to TRBJ2-6; D is unresolved. V was cut by 5 bases and J by 3 bases, with 17 bases left in between. CDR1 is SGHVS and CDR2 is FQNEAQ in the germline V gene. The CDR3 sequence is 17 residues long. CDR3 protein: CASSPHVEAGGANVLTF. The CDR3 region has the DNA TGTGCCAGCAGCCCCCACGTCGAGGCTGGTGGGGCCAACGTCCTGACTTTC.

V usage is TRBV29-1 and J usage is TRBJ1-1; D perhaps matches TRBD1 (5 bases). Germline V gene sequence: CDR1 SQVTM, CDR2 ANQGSEA. The length of the CDR3 is 14 residues. With 7 bases removed from V and 2 bases from J, the gap between germline ends came to 17 bases. The CDR3 nucleotides are TGCAGCGCCACGTCGGGGGTCGGCAACACTGAAGCTTTCTTT. It yields the protein CSATSGVGNTEAFF.

Only a few counts were recorded for this clonotype. The genes are TRBV11-2 and TRBJ2-7, with TRBD1 identical over 11 bases. Trimming at V came to 6 bases and at J to 4 bases, leaving 8 bases not matched to a gene. In germline, CDR1 is SGHAT, CDR2 FQNNGV. CDR3 length equals 15 residues. CDR3 loop: CASSHRTGGAYEQYF. The CDR3 bases are TGTGCCAGCAGTCACCGGACAGGGGGCGCGTACGAGCAGTACTTC. The full variable domain, its missing parts supplied by reference TRBV11-2 and TRBJ2-7, is EAGVAQSPRYKIIEKRQSVAFWCNPISGHATLYWYQQILGQGPKLLIQFQNNGVVDDSQLPKDRFSAERLKGVDSTLKIQPAKLEDSAVYLCASSHRTGGAYEQYFGPGTRLTVT.